Below, one TCR beta chain is given with its context. Its cognate antigen has yet to be identified. No quality values exist for individual bases; no much larger clone is one base distant. This record comes from a study of T-cell memory formation after mild COVID-19 (dated by TCRdb to the early 2020s). For the wider study: Most TCR sequence clusters were specific to one of the two donors. In a couple of donors, T-cell clones that expanded and contracted after mild COVID-19 were tracked by sequencing TCRalpha and TCRbeta repertoires over time. Two young, previously healthy adult volunteers, one female and one male, were included in the cohort. Results and caveats for the whole study, not just this receptor: The study covered only a couple of mild cases, and larger cohorts including severe cases with pre-infection samples were considered necessary. Balanced CD4/CD8 phenotypes were observed for clones contracting from day 15 to 85, whereas a bias towards CD4+ was observed for a second wave of clones expanding from day 15 to 37. SARS-CoV-2 specificity was not confirmed for the second-wave clones peaking on day 37. Some responding clones were detected in pre-infection memory, which suggested that pre-existing cross-reactive memory T cells had joined the SARS-CoV-2 response. Contracting CD4+ clones turned up mainly in the CM and EM memory subsets, whereas EMRA was where CD8+ clones were enriched.

Ficoll-Paque density gradient centrifugation was the method used to isolate PBMCs. Trimming costs V 2 bases and J 0 bases, and their ends lie 8 bases apart. The germline V gene provides CDR1 SGHRS and CDR2 YFSETQ. The CDR3 covers 14 residues, taking in both the cysteine and the phenylalanine. Just the 42-base CDR3 DNA is kept, in frame starting at base 1. Sequencer: Illumina NovaSeq 6000. TCRalpha and TCRbeta cDNA libraries were built by 5'RACE with constant-segment primers, adding sample barcodes and unique molecular identifiers. Trizol reagent was used to extract RNA from every sample. The libraries were amplified in two PCR steps, and the second step added a second sample barcode and Illumina TruSeq adapters. Sequencing of libraries was performed on an Illumina NovaSeq with 2 x 150 bp paired-end reads. The authors' pipeline ran thus. Reads were demultiplexed and collapsed into UMI-guided consensus sequences with migec v1.2.7. Using mixcr v2.1.11, UMI consensuses were aligned to TRA and TRB V and J templates and then assembled into clonotypes. Clonotypes were classified as expanded or contracted when called significant by both edgeR and NoisET, with noise models trained on biological replicates. For edgeR calls, the thresholds were a false discovery rate-adjusted p below 0.01 and a log2 fold-change of 1. As an exploratory analysis of dynamics, PCA with hierarchical clustering was applied to max-normalized trajectories of the 1000 most abundant clonotypes. The CD4 or CD8 phenotype of responding clones was assigned using the separately sequenced CD4+ and CD8+ repertoires. TCRdb trimmed public reads at Q25 via fastp, called clones via MiXCR and kept in-frame beta chains. Records with the same CDR3 protein are collapsed into one entry carrying the most frequent genes and DNA. For this entry, the V and J calls and clone size follow TCRdb and not the study's own pipeline. The sample yields some 200,000 distinct CDR3 sequences; over 9% were counted once. Around 3.4% of the sample rests with the top ten.

The sequenced material came from PBMCs or a T cell subset sorted from them (not recorded which). Recombination joined TRBV5-1 with TRBJ1-2; the D segment could be TRBD1, given 5 matching bases. This TCR derives from a man aged 18 to 29 who had mild COVID-19 (a few samples of this study predate the infection). The sample titles of this study are shuffled in the database, so cell type and time point are left out; the donor was told from shared clones. The nucleotide sequence is TGCGCCAGCAGCTTACAGGACGCTAACTATGGCTACACCTTC. Translated, this is CASSLQDANYGYTF.